Listed here are 16 T cell receptor beta chains from one sample, sequenced in a study of blood T cell repertoires in COVID-19. Using immunoSEQ multiplex PCR, the repertoire was profiled, and TCRdb retains in-frame clones only, with some absent. The data hold 65,000 to 95,000 clones, with around nine tenths observed a single time. Sequenced sample: peripheral blood. The receptors shown here come from a young man with acute or convalescent COVID-19.

V gene TRBV20-1 combines with J gene TRBJ1-6; maybe TRBD1 (5 bases). The CDR3 runs 14 residues. V lost 3 bases and J lost 7, with 13 bases in between. The germline V gene has CDR1 DFQATT and CDR2 SNEGSKA (reference sequence). CDR3 in amino acids: CSASFQQGNSPLHF. CDR3 bases: TGCAGTGCTAGTTTTCAGCAGGGCAATTCACCCCTCCACTTT.

The V call is TRBV29-1, the J call TRBJ2-2; TRBD1 aligns across 8 bases. CDR1 and CDR2 from the germline V gene are SQVTM and ANQGSEA. With 0 bases clipped from V and 5 bases from J, the junction kept 8 bases outside the gene matches. The CDR3 is 16 amino acids. DNA for the CDR3: TGCAGCGTTGAAGATCCCTCGAGACAGGGGACCGGGGAGCTGTTTTTT. Its translation is CSVEDPSRQGTGELFF.

The sample holds a few counts of this clone. This chain uses TRBV19 with TRBJ1-3, with a possible D match to TRBD1 (6 bases). The CDR3 contains 14 residues. V lost 10 bases and J 4 bases, leaving 17 bases between the germline ends. CDR1 is LNHDA, CDR2 SQIVND, per germline (reference sequence). The CDR3 protein is CATRGADGGNTIYF. The CDR3 DNA sequence: TGTGCCACCCGGGGGGCTGACGGAGGAAACACCATATATTTT.

Notes on this clone: The DNA is left out, because the CDR3 cannot be placed on it with certainty; the CDR3 is given as TCRdb lists it. The V and J genes are TRBV21-1 and TRBJ2-7; the table's D call, TRBD2, was not checked against the DNA. TRBV21-1 is marked as a pseudogene. The CDR3 numbers 15 amino acids, ends counted. CDR3 amino acids: CASSNFAGGIYEQYF.

This clone has only a few counts. The chain joins TRBV28 to TRBJ2-7; D possibly corresponds to TRBD1 (5 bases). The V end was cut by 5 bases, the J end by 1 base, with 12 bases between. The CDR3 has 14 residues. Looked up from germline, CDR1 is MDHEN and CDR2 is SYDVKM. CDR3 region: CASSQGRKSYEQYF. The CDR3 DNA reads TGTGCCAGCAGTCAGGGAAGAAAGTCCTACGAGCAGTACTTC.

The V and J genes are TRBV27 and TRBJ2-3; TRBD1 might be the D (5 bases). The CDR3 consists of 15 residues. Trimming pared 6 bases from V and 0 bases from J, leaving 13 bases between. Germline V lookup: CDR1 MNHEY, CDR2 SMNVEV (reference sequence). The chain's CDR3 is CASSLGRQSTDTQYF. CDR3 DNA sequence: TGTGCCAGCAGCTTAGGAAGACAGAGCACAGATACGCAGTATTTT.

This clone was observed a handful of times. V gene TRBV5-3 combines with J gene TRBJ2-3; 8 bases agree with TRBD1. TRBV5-3 is known as an ORF, though its function is uncertain. The CDR3 extends over 16 amino acids. V gave up 4 bases and J gave up 1 base; unmatched junction bases: 8. Here the CDR3 reads CARSPTGELGTDTQYF. The CDR3 region has the DNA TGTGCCAGAAGCCCGACAGGGGAGTTGGGCACAGATACGCAGTATTTT.

The rearrangement joins TRBV28 to TRBJ1-2, with D maybe TRBD1 (5 bases). The CDR3 length is 15 residues. Trimming took 2 bases from V and 2 from J, leaving 12 bases between them. The germline V gene has CDR1 MDHEN and CDR2 SYDVKM. The CDR3 sequence: CASSLEVGGNYGYTF. CDR3 nucleotide sequence: TGTGCCAGCAGTTTAGAGGTTGGGGGGAACTATGGCTACACCTTC.

The J gene is TRBJ2-3, the V gene TRBV5-4, with D perhaps matching TRBD2 (6 bases). V was trimmed by 4 bases and J by 0 bases, leaving 18 bases between them. Germline V lookup: CDR1 SGHNT, CDR2 YYREEE (reference sequence). There are 17 residues in the CDR3. CDR3 region: CASSLTGGVRSTDTQYF. In DNA form, the CDR3 reads TGTGCCAGCAGCCTAACCGGGGGAGTCCGTAGCACAGATACGCAGTATTTT. The full variable domain, completed using reference TRBV5-4 and TRBJ2-3, is ETGVTQSPTHLIKTRGQQVTLRCSSQSGHNTVSWYQQALGQGPQFIFQYYREEENGRGNFPPRFSGLQFPNYSSELNVNALELDDSALYLCASSLTGGVRSTDTQYFGPGTRLTVL.

V is TRBV19 and J is TRBJ1-5; TRBD1 is a possible D gene (5 bases). This CDR3 contains 14 residues. V was shortened by 5 bases and J by 6 bases, with 14 bases between the two germline ends. Germline V gene lookup returns CDR1 LNHDA and CDR2 SQIVND (reference sequence). The CDR3 sequence: CASSGRRGFQPQHF. DNA for the CDR3: TGTGCCAGTAGTGGAAGGAGGGGATTTCAGCCCCAGCATTTT.

CDR3 protein: CASSIKGNYGYTF. The CDR3 coding sequence is TGTGCCAGTAGTATAAAGGGGAACTATGGCTACACCTTC. The chain links TRBV19 to TRBJ1-2; the D gene is possibly TRBD1 (5 bases). The CDR3 loop spans 13 amino acids. Deletions cut 2 bases from V and 2 bases from J, with 6 bases between. Germline V lookup: CDR1 LNHDA, CDR2 SQIVND (reference sequence).

The chain employs TRBV3-1 (or the pseudogene TRBV3-2) and TRBJ2-7, with D perhaps TRBD1 (6 bases). Germline loops: CDR1 LGHDT, CDR2 YNNKEL (reference sequence). The CDR3 has 14 amino acids. Deletions cut 1 base from V and 5 bases from J, with 12 bases between. This chain's CDR3 is CASSQGGPGDEQYF. The CDR3 DNA follows: TGTGCCAGCAGCCAAGGGGGGCCAGGCGACGAGCAGTACTTC.

This clone was seen a few times. The chain links TRBV6-4 to TRBJ2-3; D may be TRBD1 (5 bases). The V gene lost 6 bases and the J gene lost 1 base, with 8 bases spanning the gap. This CDR3 comprises 13 residues. Germline assignment: CDR1 MRHNA and CDR2 SNTAGT. CDR3 in amino acids: CASSAQGTDTQYF. The CDR3 DNA sequence: TGTGCCAGCAGCGCACAGGGCACAGATACGCAGTATTTT.

The CDR3 here is CACATNPNTEAFF. The CDR3 DNA is TGTGCCTGTGCCACTAATCCAAACACTGAAGCTTTCTTT. The chain recombines TRBV30 with TRBJ1-1; D gene ambiguous. Between the trimmed V and J ends, which lost 6 bases and 2 bases, there was a span of 13 bases. CDR1 is GTSNPN and CDR2 is SVGIG in the germline V gene (reference sequence). The CDR3 runs 13 residues. The complete variable domain, with remaining parts taken from reference TRBV30 and TRBJ1-1, reads SQTIHQWPATLVQPVGSPLSLECTVEGTSNPNLYWYRQAAGRGLQLLFYSVGIGQISSEVPQNLSASRPQDRQFILSSKKLLLSDSGFYLCACATNPNTEAFFGQGTRLTVV.

This clone appeared a single time. The chain links TRBV7-2 to TRBJ1-2; possibly TRBD1 for D (6 bases). The CDR3 has 15 amino acids. Germline V gives CDR1 SGHTA, CDR2 FQGNSA. V lost 4 bases to trimming and J lost 2 bases, with 14 bases between them. CDR3 nucleotide sequence: TGTGCCAGCAGCTGGAGAGGGGGGGAGAACTATGGCTACACCTTC. The encoded protein is CASSWRGGENYGYTF.

CDR3 nucleotides: TGTGCCAGCAGCTCCGGGACAGGGGGCTTCATTTCCTACGAGCAGTACTTC. This sequence encodes CASSSGTGGFISYEQYF. The J gene is TRBJ2-7, the V gene TRBV11-2, with 12 bases aligning to TRBD1. This CDR3 has 17 residues. Unmatched junction bases numbered 8, after V lost 4 bases and J lost 1 base. Per germline, CDR1 SGHAT and CDR2 FQNNGV. Based on the CDR3 plus reference TRBV11-2 and TRBJ2-7, the full variable domain is EAGVAQSPRYKIIEKRQSVAFWCNPISGHATLYWYQQILGQGPKLLIQFQNNGVVDDSQLPKDRFSAERLKGVDSTLKIQPAKLEDSAVYLCASSSGTGGFISYEQYFGPGTRLTVT.